The 18 T cell receptor beta chains reported below all come from one sample, sequenced in a study of shared clonotypes between healthy human individuals. Data came from immunoSEQ multiplex PCR; TCRdb stores just in-frame clones and leaves some out. The sample has around 2.5 million clones, 80% to 95% seen once. The sequenced sample was naive CD4+ T cells from PBMCs. Described subset: CD45RA+ positively selected. The receptors derive from a man between 18 and 29 years old in good health. Some clones in this sample may be carry-over from other donors' samples.

J is TRBJ2-3 and V is TRBV10-3, with a weak D call TRBD1 (8 bases). The CDR3 runs to 18 residues. V lost 8 bases and J lost 4, with 28 bases in between. From germline, CDR1 is ENHRY and CDR2 SYGVKD. CDR3 loop: CAILRGGQGEGRADTQYF. Here the CDR3 DNA reads TGTGCCATCCTTAGAGGAGGACAGGGAGAAGGGAGGGCAGATACGCAGTATTTT.

The chain couples TRBV11-2 to TRBJ2-1; 11 bases agree with TRBD2. The CDR3 is 16 amino acids. Germline-derived CDR1 and CDR2 are SGHAT and FQNNGV. The trim removed 4 bases at V and 2 bases at J, leaving 4 bases unmatched. The CDR3 DNA reads TGTGCCAGCAGCTCCGTTAGCGGGAGGGCCTACAATGAGCAGTTCTTC. This sequence encodes CASSSVSGRAYNEQFF.

This chain joins TRBV6-1 and TRBJ1-5; maybe TRBD1 (6 bases). This CDR3 comprises 15 residues. V was pared by 7 bases and J by 3 bases, with 16 bases between. Per germline, CDR1 MNHNS and CDR2 SASEGT. CDR3 protein: CASTKASGANQPQHF. In DNA form, the CDR3 reads TGTGCCAGCACGAAAGCTTCAGGGGCCAATCAGCCCCAGCATTTT.

The rearrangement joins TRBV6-4 to TRBJ2-3; 12 nucleotides align to TRBD2. The CDR3 is made up of 16 amino acids. Looked up from germline, CDR1 is MRHNA and CDR2 is SNTAGT. The J segment lost 2 bases and the V segment lost 6 bases, leaving 6 bases of the junction unmatched. CDR3 region: CASSPGLAGTTDTQYF. The CDR3 region has the DNA TGTGCCAGCAGCCCCGGACTAGCGGGGACCACAGATACGCAGTATTTT.

The chain couples TRBV2 to TRBJ1-4; 11 nucleotides match TRBD1. V lost 4 bases to trimming and J lost 7 bases; unmatched junction nucleotides: 5. The CDR3 contains 15 residues. CDR1 and CDR2 from the germline V gene are SNHLY and FYNNEI. CDR3 region: CASSGMGTGGEKLFF. Here the CDR3 DNA reads TGTGCCAGCAGTGGAATGGGGACAGGGGGTGAAAAACTGTTTTTT.

CDR3 bases: TGTGCCAGCAACCAACTAGCGGGAGTATCGGAGCAGTACTTC. It is translated as CASNQLAGVSEQYF. The J gene is TRBJ2-7, the V gene TRBV28; TRBD2 aligns across 11 bases. The CDR3 has 14 residues. V trimming: 7 bases; J trimming: 7 bases; junction bases outside the gene matches: 9. CDR1 MDHEN and CDR2 SYDVKM come from the germline V gene.

This clone was seen only a few times. Other DNA sequences within the sample encode an identical CDR3. CDR3 sequence reads: CASSLTDLNTEAFF. The CDR3 DNA reads as TGCGCCAGCAGCTTGACGGACTTGAACACTGAAGCTTTCTTT. The gene calls are TRBV5-1 and TRBJ1-1, with D hard to call. V was pared by 1 base and J by 0 bases, with 7 bases between. The germline CDR1 and CDR2 sequences are SGHRS and YFSETQ. The CDR3 is 14 residues long.

The V gene is TRBV4-1, the J gene TRBJ2-5, with 13 bases aligning to TRBD2. Germline CDR1 reads MGHRA; CDR2 reads YSYEKL. V trimming: 5 bases; J trimming: 5 bases; junction bases outside the gene matches: 14. The length of the CDR3 is 18 residues. CDR3 nucleotides: TGCGCCAGCAGCGCAGGACTAGCGGGAGATCCTTCGTCGGAGACCCAGTACTTC. Its translation: CASSAGLAGDPSSETQYF.

About this clone: Other nucleotide sequences in the sample specify the same CDR3. The chain carries TRBV7-2 and TRBJ2-7; tentatively, D is TRBD2 (5 bases). This CDR3 contains 13 residues. The V end lost 0 bases, the J end lost 3 bases, and 6 bases lay between the germline ends. Per the germline V gene, CDR1 is SGHTA and CDR2 is FQGNSA. The CDR3 loop is CASSLARGYEQYF. For the CDR3, the DNA is TGTGCCAGCAGCTTAGCTCGGGGCTACGAGCAGTACTTC. Full variable domain (outside the CDR3, taken from reference TRBV7-2 and TRBJ2-7): GAGVSQSPSNKVTEKGKDVELRCDPISGHTALYWYRQSLGQGLEFLIYFQGNSAPDKSGLPSDRFSAERTGGSVSTLTIQRTQQEDSAVYLCASSLARGYEQYFGPGTRLTVT.

V and J are TRBV29-1 and TRBJ2-6, with D uncertain. V was cut by 4 bases and J by 0 bases, with 7 bases left in between. Germline values: CDR1 SQVTM, CDR2 ANQGSEA. There are 14 residues in the CDR3. In DNA, the CDR3 is TGCAGCGTTGGAAAGAGCTCTGGGGCCAACGTCCTGACTTTC. It specifies CSVGKSSGANVLTF.

DNA of the CDR3: TGTGCCAGCAGCTTAACGGGTCAGGGGGACGGGAACACTGAAGCTTTCTTT. Amino acids: CASSLTGQGDGNTEAFF. V gene TRBV11-2 combines with J gene TRBJ1-1; TRBD1 matches 7 bases. The germline V gene encodes CDR1 SGHAT and CDR2 FQNNGV. V lost 2 bases, J lost 1 base, and 10 bases stayed unmatched. CDR3 length equals 17 residues.

The gene calls are TRBV28 and TRBJ2-4, with D possibly matching TRBD2 (6 bases). CDR3 length: 12 residues. From germline, CDR1 is MDHEN and CDR2 SYDVKM. With 6 bases removed from V and 7 bases from J, the gap between germline ends came to 10 bases. The CDR3 protein is CASRAEGNIQYF. CDR3 bases: TGTGCCAGCAGGGCGGAGGGGAACATTCAGTACTTC.

In its sample, this clone was seen once. This chain uses TRBV19 with TRBJ1-1, with unresolved D. V lost 1 base and J lost 5, with 14 bases in between. The germline CDR1 and CDR2 sequences are LNHDA and SQIVND (reference sequence). This CDR3 is 15 amino acids long. The CDR3 DNA sequence: TGTGCCAGTAGTATAGTACGGAGAGGGTCTACTGAAGCTTTCTTT. It translates to CASSIVRRGSTEAFF.

The CDR3 DNA reads TGCGCCAGCAGACCTTCTCCTAGCGGGAGGGCCGAAAATGAGCAGTTCTTC. This sequence encodes CASRPSPSGRAENEQFF. The chain employs TRBV5-1 and TRBJ2-1; 12 nucleotides align to TRBD2. CDR1 is SGHRS, CDR2 YFSETQ, per germline. This CDR3 is 17 amino acids long. J was trimmed by 7 bases and V by 5 bases; bases with no gene match: 13.

Concerning this clone: In the same sample, other DNA sequences code for this CDR3. The chain carries TRBV18 and TRBJ1-5; D call uncertain. The V end was cut by 0 bases, the J end by 6 bases, with 6 bases between. The length of the CDR3 is 13 residues. Germline CDR1 reads KGHSH; CDR2 reads LQKENI. The CDR3 sequence: CASSPPSGQPQHF. The CDR3 nucleotides read TGTGCCAGCTCACCACCTTCTGGTCAGCCCCAGCATTTT.

The rearrangement uses TRBV5-1 and TRBJ1-1; D unresolved. This CDR3 comprises 16 residues. With 4 bases removed from V and 5 bases from J, the gap between germline ends came to 21 bases. The V gene's germline CDR1 is SGHRS and CDR2 YFSETQ. The CDR3 is CASSPDLGGMETEAFF. DNA of the CDR3: TGCGCCAGCAGCCCCGATTTAGGTGGGATGGAAACTGAAGCTTTCTTT.

The chain uses TRBV6-1 and TRBJ1-6; the D is unclear. CDR1 is MNHNS and CDR2 is SASEGT in the germline V gene. Trimming took 2 bases from V and 8 from J, leaving 7 bases between them. The CDR3 spans 13 residues. The CDR3 protein is CASSELGYSPLHF. The CDR3 nucleotides read TGTGCCAGCAGTGAACTTGGATATTCACCCCTCCACTTT.

This clone was detected once. The J gene is TRBJ2-5, the V gene TRBV5-8; weak D call: TRBD1 (6 bases). CDR1 and CDR2 from the germline V gene are SGHTS and YDEGEE. The ends were cut back, 0 bases at V and 0 bases at J, with 12 bases in the middle. This CDR3 region has 16 residues. The CDR3 sequence: CASSLAGTPYQETQYF. In DNA, the CDR3 is TGTGCCAGCAGCTTGGCCGGGACACCGTACCAAGAGACCCAGTACTTC. The full variable domain, rest sourced from reference TRBV5-8 and TRBJ2-5, is EAGVTQSPTHLIKTRGQQATLRCSPISGHTSVYWYQQALGLGLQFLLWYDEGEERNRGNFPPRFSGRQFPNYSSELNVNALELEDSALYLCASSLAGTPYQETQYFGPGTRLLVL.